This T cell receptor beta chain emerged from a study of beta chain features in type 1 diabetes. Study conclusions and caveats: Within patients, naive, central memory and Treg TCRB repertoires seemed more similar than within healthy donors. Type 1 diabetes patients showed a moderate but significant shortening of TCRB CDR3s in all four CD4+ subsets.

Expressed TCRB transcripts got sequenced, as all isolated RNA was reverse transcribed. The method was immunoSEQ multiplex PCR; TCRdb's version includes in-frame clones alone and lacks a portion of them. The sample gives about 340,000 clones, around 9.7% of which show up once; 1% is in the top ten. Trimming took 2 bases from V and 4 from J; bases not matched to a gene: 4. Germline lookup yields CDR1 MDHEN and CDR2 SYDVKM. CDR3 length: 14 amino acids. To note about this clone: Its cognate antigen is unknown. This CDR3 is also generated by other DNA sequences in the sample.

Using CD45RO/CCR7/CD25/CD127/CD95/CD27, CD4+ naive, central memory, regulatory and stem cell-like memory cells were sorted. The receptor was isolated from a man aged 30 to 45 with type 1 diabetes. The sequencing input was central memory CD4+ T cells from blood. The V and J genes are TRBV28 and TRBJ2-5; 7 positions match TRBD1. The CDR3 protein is CASSLPGGGETQYF. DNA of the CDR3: TGTGCCAGCAGTTTACCAGGGGGTGGAGAGACCCAGTACTTC.